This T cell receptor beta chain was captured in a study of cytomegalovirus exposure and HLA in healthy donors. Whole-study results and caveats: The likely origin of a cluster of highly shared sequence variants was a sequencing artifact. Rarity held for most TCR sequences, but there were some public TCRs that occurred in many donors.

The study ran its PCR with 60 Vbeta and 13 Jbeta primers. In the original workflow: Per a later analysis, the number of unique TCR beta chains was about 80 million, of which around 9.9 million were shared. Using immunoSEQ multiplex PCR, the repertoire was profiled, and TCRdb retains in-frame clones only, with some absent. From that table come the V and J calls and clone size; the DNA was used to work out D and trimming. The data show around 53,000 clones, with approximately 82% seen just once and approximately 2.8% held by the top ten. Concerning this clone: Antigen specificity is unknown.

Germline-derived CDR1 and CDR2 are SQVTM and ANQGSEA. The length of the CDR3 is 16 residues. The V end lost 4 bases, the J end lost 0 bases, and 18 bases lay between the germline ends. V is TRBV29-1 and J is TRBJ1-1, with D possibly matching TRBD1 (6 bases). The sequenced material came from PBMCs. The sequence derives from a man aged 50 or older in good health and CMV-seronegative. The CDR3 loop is CSVVGTQGRLNTEAFF. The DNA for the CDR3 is TGCAGCGTTGTCGGGACCCAGGGGAGACTGAACACTGAAGCTTTCTTT.